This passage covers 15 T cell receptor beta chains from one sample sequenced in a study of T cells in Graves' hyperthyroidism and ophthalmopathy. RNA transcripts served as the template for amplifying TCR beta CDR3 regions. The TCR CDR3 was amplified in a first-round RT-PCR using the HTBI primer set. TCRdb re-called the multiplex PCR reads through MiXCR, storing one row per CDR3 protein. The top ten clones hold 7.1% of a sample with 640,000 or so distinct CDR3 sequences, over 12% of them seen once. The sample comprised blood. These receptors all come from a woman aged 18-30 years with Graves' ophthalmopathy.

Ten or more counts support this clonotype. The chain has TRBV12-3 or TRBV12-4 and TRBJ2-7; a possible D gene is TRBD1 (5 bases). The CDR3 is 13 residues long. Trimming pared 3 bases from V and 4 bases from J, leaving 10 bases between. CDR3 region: CASSFGHRYEQYF. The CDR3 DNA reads TGTGCCAGCAGTTTCGGACACCGATACGAGCAGTACTTC.

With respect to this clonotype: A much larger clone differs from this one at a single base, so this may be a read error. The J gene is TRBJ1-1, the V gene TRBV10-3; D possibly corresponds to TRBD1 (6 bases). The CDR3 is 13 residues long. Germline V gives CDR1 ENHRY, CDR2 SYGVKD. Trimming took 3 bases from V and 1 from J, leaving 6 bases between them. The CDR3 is CAISEQGNTEAFF. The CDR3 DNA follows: TGTGCCATCAGTGAACAGGGGAACACTGAAGCTTTCTTT.

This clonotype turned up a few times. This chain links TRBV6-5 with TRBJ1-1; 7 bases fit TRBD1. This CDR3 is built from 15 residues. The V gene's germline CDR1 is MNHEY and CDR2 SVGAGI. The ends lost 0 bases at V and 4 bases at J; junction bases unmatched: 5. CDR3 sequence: CASSYSQGVSTEAFF. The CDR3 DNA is TGTGCCAGCAGTTACTCGCAGGGGGTAAGCACTGAAGCTTTCTTT.

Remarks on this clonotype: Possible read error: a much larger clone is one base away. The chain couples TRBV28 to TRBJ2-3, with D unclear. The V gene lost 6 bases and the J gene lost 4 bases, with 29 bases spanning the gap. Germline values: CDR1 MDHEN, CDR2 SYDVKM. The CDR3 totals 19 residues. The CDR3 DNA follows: TGTGCCAGCAGCTTGCTCCTCCAAATCACCCATAAACCGGCAGATACGCAGTATTTT. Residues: CASSLLLQITHKPADTQYF.

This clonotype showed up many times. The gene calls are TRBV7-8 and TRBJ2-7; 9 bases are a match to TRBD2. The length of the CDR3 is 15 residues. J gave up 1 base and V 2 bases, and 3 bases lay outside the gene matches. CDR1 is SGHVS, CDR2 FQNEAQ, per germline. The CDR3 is CASSLSTSGSYEQYF. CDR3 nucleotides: TGTGCCAGCAGCTTATCGACTAGCGGATCCTACGAGCAGTACTTC.

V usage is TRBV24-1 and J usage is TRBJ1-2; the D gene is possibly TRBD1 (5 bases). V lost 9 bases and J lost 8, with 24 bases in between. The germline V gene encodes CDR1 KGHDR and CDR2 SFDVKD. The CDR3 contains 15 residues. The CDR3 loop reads CATRGREEVSGGYTF. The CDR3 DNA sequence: TGTGCCACCCGGGGACGGGAAGAAGTGTCGGGCGGCTACACCTTC.

Written as DNA, the CDR3 is TGTGCCAGCAGTTTGGGGTCGACTAGCGGGAGGGATATGACCGGGGAGCTGTTTTTT. It is translated as CASSLGSTSGRDMTGELFF. This chain uses TRBV12-3 or TRBV12-4 with TRBJ2-2; 14 bases are shared with TRBD2. The length of the CDR3 is 19 residues. With V trimmed by 3 bases and J by 5 bases, 11 bases remained unmatched.

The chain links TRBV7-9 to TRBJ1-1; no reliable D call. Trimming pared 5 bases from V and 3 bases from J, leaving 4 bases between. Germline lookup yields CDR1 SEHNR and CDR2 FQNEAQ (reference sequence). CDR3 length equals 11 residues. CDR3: CASSQYTEAFF. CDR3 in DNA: TGTGCCAGCAGCCAATACACTGAAGCTTTCTTT.

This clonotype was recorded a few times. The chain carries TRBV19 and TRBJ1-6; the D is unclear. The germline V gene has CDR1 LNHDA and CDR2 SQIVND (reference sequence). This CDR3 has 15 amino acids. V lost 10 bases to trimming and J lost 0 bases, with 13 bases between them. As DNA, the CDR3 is TGTGCCAAAGTTTTACTGCCCTCCTATAATTCACCCCTCCACTTT. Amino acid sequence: CAKVLLPSYNSPLHF. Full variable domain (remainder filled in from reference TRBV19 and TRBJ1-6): DGGITQSPKYLFRKEGQNVTLSCEQNLNHDAMYWYRQDPGQGLRLIYYSQIVNDFQKGDIAEGYSVSREKKESFPLTVTSAQKNPTAFYLCAKVLLPSYNSPLHFGNGTRLTVT.

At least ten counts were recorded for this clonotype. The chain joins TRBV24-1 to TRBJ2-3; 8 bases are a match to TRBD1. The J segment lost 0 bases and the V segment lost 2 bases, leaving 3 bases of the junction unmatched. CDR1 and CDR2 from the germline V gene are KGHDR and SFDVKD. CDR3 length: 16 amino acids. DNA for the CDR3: TGTGCCACCAGTGATTGGACAGGGACTAGCACAGATACGCAGTATTTT. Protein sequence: CATSDWTGTSTDTQYF.

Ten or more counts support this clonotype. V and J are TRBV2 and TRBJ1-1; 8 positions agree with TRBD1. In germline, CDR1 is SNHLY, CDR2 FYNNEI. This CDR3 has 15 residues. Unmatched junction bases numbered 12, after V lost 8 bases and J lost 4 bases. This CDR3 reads CASERTGRFGTEAFF. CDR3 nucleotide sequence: TGTGCCAGCGAAAGGACAGGGCGGTTTGGCACTGAAGCTTTCTTT.

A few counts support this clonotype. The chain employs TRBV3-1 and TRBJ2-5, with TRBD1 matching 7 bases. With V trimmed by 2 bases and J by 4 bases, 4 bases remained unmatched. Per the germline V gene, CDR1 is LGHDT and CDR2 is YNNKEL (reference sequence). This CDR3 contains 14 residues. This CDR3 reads CASSQRPGGETQYF. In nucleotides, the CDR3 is TGTGCCAGCAGCCAAAGGCCAGGGGGAGAGACCCAGTACTTC.

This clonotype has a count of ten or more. Written as DNA, the CDR3 is TGCGCCAGCAGCTTGGGGGAGCTATACAATGAGCAGTTCTTC. Its protein product is CASSLGELYNEQFF. The rearrangement uses TRBV5-1 and TRBJ2-1, with D maybe TRBD2 (5 bases). The V gene lost 0 bases and the J gene lost 4 bases, with 8 bases spanning the gap. There are 14 residues in the CDR3. CDR1 and CDR2 from the germline V gene are SGHRS and YFSETQ. Full variable domain (outside the CDR3, taken from reference TRBV5-1 and TRBJ2-1): KAGVTQTPRYLIKTRGQQVTLSCSPISGHRSVSWYQQTPGQGLQFLFEYFSETQRNKGNFPGRFSGRQFSNSRSEMNVSTLELGDSALYLCASSLGELYNEQFFGPGTRLTVL.

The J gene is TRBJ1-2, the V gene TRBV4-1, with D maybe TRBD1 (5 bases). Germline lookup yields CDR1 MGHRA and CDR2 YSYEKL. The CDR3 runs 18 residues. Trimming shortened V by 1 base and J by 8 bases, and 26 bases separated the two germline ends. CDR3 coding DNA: TGCGCCAGCAGCCAAGGATTTCGGGGGTTGGGGCCCGGGAGAGGCTACACCTTC. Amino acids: CASSQGFRGLGPGRGYTF.

CDR3 sequence reads: CAISGASVTGELFF. Written as DNA, the CDR3 is TGTGCCATCAGCGGTGCTAGCGTTACCGGGGAGCTGTTTTTT. The rearrangement links TRBV10-3 to TRBJ2-2, with a possible D match to TRBD2 (6 bases). This CDR3 has 14 residues. Trimming removed 6 bases at V and 5 bases at J, with 13 bases between. Looked up from germline, CDR1 is ENHRY and CDR2 is SYGVKD.